These 28 T cell receptor beta chains were all obtained from the same sample, sequenced in a study of blood T cell repertoires in COVID-19. The data were produced by immunoSEQ multiplex PCR, yet TCRdb's version contains in-frame clones alone and is incomplete. The sample carries some 270,000 clones, 85% to 90% recorded once. The sample taken for sequencing was peripheral blood. The receptors originated from a woman in her sixties or seventies with COVID-19, enrolled during active disease.

The rearrangement links TRBV5-1 to TRBJ1-5; possible D gene TRBD1, 6 bases. Trimming pared 1 base from V and 5 bases from J, leaving 13 bases between. Per germline, CDR1 SGHRS and CDR2 YFSETQ. The CDR3 runs 15 residues. The CDR3 DNA is TGCGCCAGCAGCTTGTTAGGGGGGGTTCATCAGCCCCAGCATTTT. Translated, it gives CASSLLGGVHQPQHF.

The rearrangement uses TRBV4-1 and TRBJ2-7; 9 nucleotides align to TRBD1. The CDR3 is 14 amino acids. Looked up from germline, CDR1 is MGHRA and CDR2 is YSYEKL. V trimming: 4 bases; J trimming: 3 bases; junction bases outside the gene matches: 4. The CDR3 sequence: CASSRTGEDYEQYF. CDR3 nucleotide sequence: TGCGCCAGCAGCCGGACAGGGGAAGACTACGAGCAGTACTTC.

The V and J genes are TRBV5-4 and TRBJ2-5; D is unresolved. The length of the CDR3 is 14 residues. Germline CDR1 is SGHNT and CDR2 is YYREEE (reference sequence). V lost 1 base, J lost 3 bases, and 10 bases lay in between. This CDR3 is CASSLYVLKETQYF. The CDR3 DNA reads as TGTGCCAGCAGCTTGTATGTACTGAAAGAGACCCAGTACTTC.

In this sample, this clone turned up once. The chain employs TRBV6-2 or TRBV6-3 and TRBJ2-2; 10 bases map to TRBD1. Germline-derived CDR1 and CDR2 are MNHEY and SVGEGT. The CDR3 is made up of 15 amino acids. V lost 5 bases, J lost 3 bases, and 3 bases stayed unmatched. The CDR3, as DNA: TGTGCCAGCAGTAAGGGACAGGGGTACACCGGGGAGCTGTTTTTT. This sequence encodes CASSKGQGYTGELFF.

J is TRBJ1-3 and V is TRBV6-6; TRBD1 might be the D (5 bases). The V and J ends lost 5 bases and 8 bases respectively, with 10 bases between them. The CDR3 spans 12 residues. Germline V gives CDR1 MNHNY, CDR2 SVGAGI (reference sequence). The CDR3 reads CASSPAGDTIYF. The CDR3 DNA sequence: TGTGCCAGCAGTCCCGCGGGGGACACCATATATTTT.

The chain links TRBV6-4 to TRBJ1-6, with 7 bases fitting TRBD1. The length of the CDR3 is 15 residues. V shed 7 bases, J shed 3 bases, and the junction held 6 bases outside the gene matches. The germline CDR1 and CDR2 sequences are MRHNA and SNTAGT. The CDR3 DNA sequence: TGTGCCAGCAACCTACAGGGGAGCTATAATTCACCCCTCCACTTT. Protein product: CASNLQGSYNSPLHF.

In this sample, this clone turned up a few times. The chain employs TRBV10-3 and TRBJ2-3; D perhaps matches TRBD2 (6 bases). The germline V gene has CDR1 ENHRY and CDR2 SYGVKD. The V end was cut by 3 bases, the J end by 6 bases, with 16 bases between. CDR3 length equals 15 residues. This CDR3 is CAISDGRVSGDTQYF. In DNA form, the CDR3 reads TGTGCCATCAGTGATGGGCGGGTTAGCGGCGATACGCAGTATTTT.

This clone occurred once. V gene TRBV4-2 combines with J gene TRBJ1-1; 11 bases align to TRBD1. The germline V gene has CDR1 LGHNA and CDR2 YNFKEQ. V lost 3 bases to trimming and J lost 1 base; unmatched junction nucleotides: 4. CDR3 size: 16 residues. The CDR3 bases are TGTGCCAGCAGCCACGGACAGGGGGCCCAGAACACTGAAGCTTTCTTT. It yields the protein CASSHGQGAQNTEAFF.

The rearrangement links TRBV7-8 to TRBJ1-5; 8 positions match TRBD1. Germline values: CDR1 SGHVS, CDR2 FQNEAQ. J was trimmed by 9 bases and V by 0 bases; bases with no gene match: 10. The CDR3 extends over 16 amino acids. The CDR3 DNA sequence: TGTGCCAGCAGCTTAGCACTGCAGGGGGCAAGGGGGCCCCAGCATTTT. It translates to CASSLALQGARGPQHF.

This clone showed up just a few times. The chain recombines TRBV9 with TRBJ2-7; 9 bases are shared with TRBD1. Germline CDR1 and CDR2: SGDLS and YYNGEE. CDR3 size: 16 residues. V shed 0 bases and J 5 bases; nucleotides not matched to a gene: 9. CDR3 nucleotide sequence: TGTGCCAGCAGCGTAGCTATGGGACAGGGTTTCAACGAGCAGTACTTC. This codes for CASSVAMGQGFNEQYF.

The chain recombines TRBV6-5 with TRBJ1-3; perhaps TRBD1 as D (5 bases). The CDR3 is 14 amino acids. Germline CDR1 MNHEY, CDR2 SVGAGI. With 4 bases removed from V and 8 bases from J, the gap between germline ends came to 15 bases. The CDR3 coding sequence is TGTGCCAGCAGTTTGGCAGGGAGGCGAGACACCATATATTTT. This translates into CASSLAGRRDTIYF.

The chain links TRBV5-6 to TRBJ2-7, with 7 bases lining up with TRBD1. Germline V gene sequence: CDR1 SGHDT, CDR2 YYEEEE. Trimming cost V 5 bases and J 0 bases; bases outside gene matches: 8. There are 15 residues in the CDR3. CDR3 coding DNA: TGTGCCAGCAGTTCATACAGGGGACACTCCTACGAGCAGTACTTC. As protein: CASSSYRGHSYEQYF. The whole variable domain, filled in from reference TRBV5-6 and TRBJ2-7, reads DAGVTQSPTHLIKTRGQQVTLRCSPKSGHDTVSWYQQALGQGPQFIFQYYEEEERQRGNFPDRFSGHQFPNYSSELNVNALLLGDSALYLCASSSYRGHSYEQYFGPGTRLTVT.

The V gene is TRBV2, the J gene TRBJ2-7; TRBD2 might be the D (6 bases). The germline CDR1 and CDR2 sequences are SNHLY and FYNNEI. The CDR3 is 12 residues long. Between the trimmed V and J ends, which lost 7 bases and 0 bases, there was a span of 7 bases. The CDR3 DNA is TGTGCCAGCAATAGCGGCTCCTACGAGCAGTACTTC. Its protein is CASNSGSYEQYF.

A few counts support this clone. The chain joins TRBV9 to TRBJ1-5, with D maybe TRBD1 (6 bases). Germline lookup yields CDR1 SGDLS and CDR2 YYNGEE. Trimming took 0 bases from V and 6 from J, leaving 13 bases between them. The CDR3 is 15 amino acids. The CDR3 sequence is CASSVAPGVGQPQHF. CDR3 bases: TGTGCCAGCAGCGTAGCACCAGGGGTTGGTCAGCCCCAGCATTTT.

The table lists this clone with a count of one. This chain joins TRBV21-1 and TRBJ1-1; the DNA was not used to check the table's D call, TRBD1. TRBV21-1 is noted as a pseudogene. The CDR3 runs 16 residues. CDR3 nucleotide sequence: TGTGCCAGCAGCAACTGGGCCCAGGGGGTTCACACTGAAGCTTTCTTT. Amino acids: CASSNWAQGVHTEAFF.

The J gene is TRBJ1-2, the V gene TRBV2, with 7 bases matching TRBD1. With 7 bases clipped from V and 7 bases from J, the junction kept 9 bases outside the gene matches. This CDR3 is built from 13 residues. Germline V CDR1 and CDR2: SNHLY, FYNNEI. Here the CDR3 reads CASMRVGGSGYTF. In nucleotides, the CDR3 is TGTGCCAGCATGAGGGTAGGGGGCAGTGGCTACACCTTC.

The rearrangement links TRBV4-3 to TRBJ1-3, with D uncertain. Germline CDR1 is LGHNA and CDR2 is YSLEER. Trimming took 1 base from V and 0 from J, leaving 10 bases between them. The CDR3 is made up of 16 amino acids. CDR3: CASSQAPQVSGNTIYF. CDR3 DNA: TGCGCCAGCAGCCAAGCCCCGCAGGTCTCTGGAAACACCATATATTTT.

The chain joins TRBV3-1 (or the pseudogene TRBV3-2) to TRBJ1-5; no definite D call. The CDR3 is made up of 14 amino acids. The V end lost 4 bases, the J end lost 1 base, and 8 bases lay between the germline ends. Germline values: CDR1 LGHDT, CDR2 YNNKEL (reference sequence). The CDR3 DNA reads as TGTGCCAGCAGCCTAGGCAGGAGCAATCAGCCCCAGCATTTT. Residues: CASSLGRSNQPQHF.

J is TRBJ1-5 and V is TRBV7-2; no firm D call. From germline, CDR1 is SGHTA and CDR2 FQGNSA. Trimming cost V 1 base and J 4 bases, with 20 bases left between them. The CDR3 consists of 18 residues. As DNA, the CDR3 is TGTGCCAGCAGCTTAGTGGGCAGTGCCCATAGTAGGAATCAGCCCCAGCATTTT. Translation: CASSLVGSAHSRNQPQHF. The whole variable domain, remainder taken from reference TRBV7-2 and TRBJ1-5, is GAGVSQSPSNKVTEKGKDVELRCDPISGHTALYWYRQSLGQGLEFLIYFQGNSAPDKSGLPSDRFSAERTGGSVSTLTIQRTQQEDSAVYLCASSLVGSAHSRNQPQHFGDGTRLSIL.

This sequence joins TRBV29-1 and TRBJ1-1; TRBD1 agrees at 10 bases. Germline CDR1 and CDR2: SQVTM and ANQGSEA. The CDR3 runs 13 residues. V shed 7 bases, J shed 4 bases, and the junction held 6 bases outside the gene matches. The chain's CDR3 is CSGRQGAGTEAFF. The CDR3 region has the DNA TGCAGCGGTAGACAGGGGGCCGGCACTGAAGCTTTCTTT.

V and J are TRBV7-9 and TRBJ1-1, with 8 bases lining up with TRBD1. CDR3 size: 14 residues. CDR1 and CDR2 (germline): SEHNR, FQNEAQ (reference sequence). V was clipped by 5 bases and J by 1 base; unmatched bases: 3. CDR3 nucleotides: TGTGCCAGCAGCCCGGGACAGGCGAACACTGAAGCTTTCTTT. Translating gives CASSPGQANTEAFF. The entire variable domain, with the rest obtained from reference TRBV7-9 and TRBJ1-1, is as follows: DTGVSQNPRHKITKRGQNVTFRCDPISEHNRLYWYRQTLGQGPEFLTYFQNEAQLEKSRLLSDRFSAERPKGSFSTLEIQRTEQGDSAMYLCASSPGQANTEAFFGQGTRLTVV.

V and J are TRBV11-3 and TRBJ2-7; 8 nucleotides agree with TRBD1. The CDR3 has 14 residues. Germline values: CDR1 SGHNT, CDR2 YENEEA. Germline trimming cut 4 bases from V and 0 bases from J; bases unmatched to any gene: 2. CDR3 coding DNA: TGTGCCAGCAGCTCCGGGACAGGCTCCTACGAGCAGTACTTC. Translated: CASSSGTGSYEQYF. Based on the CDR3 plus reference TRBV11-3 and TRBJ2-7, the full variable domain is EAGVVQSPRYKIIEKKQPVAFWCNPISGHNTLYWYLQNLGQGPELLIRYENEEAVDDSQLPKDRFSAERLKGVDSTLKIQPAELGDSAVYLCASSSGTGSYEQYFGPGTRLTVT.

The sample holds one count of this clone. This chain uses TRBV18 with TRBJ2-7, with TRBD1 identical over 7 bases. The CDR3 is 14 residues long. The germline gives CDR1 KGHSH, CDR2 LQKENI. V lost 5 bases to trimming and J lost 5 bases; unmatched junction nucleotides: 9. The CDR3 protein is CASSYTGQRDEQYF. CDR3 coding DNA: TGTGCCAGCTCATACACGGGACAGAGGGACGAGCAGTACTTC.

The rearrangement joins TRBV4-3 to TRBJ1-6, with 7 bases that match TRBD1. The V and J ends lost 1 base and 6 bases, in that order; junction bases with no gene match: 9. Per germline, CDR1 LGHNA and CDR2 YSLEER. The CDR3 runs to 17 residues. The CDR3, as DNA: TGCGCCAGCAGCCAAGGGTCCAGGGGGAATGGTAATTCACCCCTCCACTTT. Translating it yields CASSQGSRGNGNSPLHF.

The chain links TRBV7-2 to TRBJ1-2; weak D call: TRBD1 (6 bases). CDR3 length: 15 amino acids. V lost 2 bases to trimming and J lost 2 bases, with 12 bases between them. Per the germline V gene, CDR1 is SGHTA and CDR2 is FQGNSA. The CDR3 region has the DNA TGTGCCAGCAGCTTATCATATCAGGGGAACTATGGCTACACCTTC. It codes for CASSLSYQGNYGYTF.

The chain couples TRBV20-1 to TRBJ1-5; D remains unclear. Germline CDR1 reads DFQATT; CDR2 reads SNEGSKA (reference sequence). V lost 3 bases and J lost 3, with 9 bases in between. CDR3 length equals 13 residues. The CDR3 DNA reads as TGCAGTGCTAGTACCAGGAACAATCAGCCCCAGCATTTT. Encoded protein: CSASTRNNQPQHF.

The V and J genes are TRBV5-5 and TRBJ2-7, with TRBD2 identical over 8 bases. The CDR3 has 15 residues. With V trimmed by 1 base and J by 2 bases, 5 bases remained unmatched. The germline CDR1 and CDR2 sequences are SGHKS and YYEKEE (reference sequence). The CDR3 DNA reads TGTGCCAGCAGCTTGCTTAGCGGGGCTGCCTACGAGCAGTACTTC. As protein: CASSLLSGAAYEQYF.

This chain connects TRBV4-2 to TRBJ2-7; 13 bases line up with TRBD2. Germline V gene lookup returns CDR1 LGHNA and CDR2 YNFKEQ. The CDR3 is 16 amino acids. Losses at the gene ends were 0 bases for V and 3 bases for J; bases not matched to a gene: 2. The CDR3 DNA sequence: TGTGCCAGCAGCCAAGAGGGACTAGCGGGGAGCTACGAGCAGTACTTC. Protein sequence: CASSQEGLAGSYEQYF.